The clone carrying this TCR beta chain was detected once. These data are taken from a study of blood T cell repertoires in COVID-19. V dropped 6 bases and J dropped 0 bases, with 8 bases sitting between them. The CDR3 loop spans 13 amino acids. Looked up from germline, CDR1 is MDHEN and CDR2 is SYDVKM. Produced via immunoSEQ multiplex PCR; TCRdb's table is partial and in-frame only. Among fewer than 350,000 clones listed, around 93% were seen once. The chain uses TRBV28 and TRBJ1-2; D is uncertain. The sequenced sample consisted of PBMCs or T cells enriched from blood (not recorded which). This receptor was identified in a man in his forties who had been exposed to COVID-19. The CDR3 spells CASRVAPNYGYTF. The CDR3, as DNA: TGTGCCAGCAGAGTAGCCCCTAACTATGGCTACACCTTC.